This T cell receptor (beta chain) was sequenced for a study of cytomegalovirus exposure and HLA in healthy donors. At the level of the study: The approximately 110 validation repertoires used a platform that matched the one used for the approximately 670 first-cohort repertoires, as a later analysis reported.

The donors were members of the roughly 130-subject validation cohort (separate from the approximately 670-subject first cohort). Clones were read by immunoSEQ multiplex PCR, and TCRdb kept only the in-frame ones, dropping some. In the table there are approximately 180,000 clones, about 82% of which are singletons. This CDR3 has 12 amino acids. Germline CDR1 is WNHNN and CDR2 is SYGVQD (reference sequence). V lost 0 bases and J lost 8, with 6 bases in between. This clone occurred once. Antigen unknown. Whole-study results and caveats: Some TCR beta chains (roughly 160 of them) were listed as cytomegalovirus-associated.

Sequencing was done on a sample of PBMCs. The source is a woman aged 18 to 35 in good health and CMV-seronegative. J is TRBJ2-3 and V is TRBV10-1; D not certain. The CDR3 sequence: CASSESSGTQYF. As DNA, the CDR3 is TGCGCCAGCAGTGAGTCTTCGGGTACGCAGTATTTT.